These T cell receptor beta chains were read from a single sample in a study of blood T cells in healthy people across ages. TCRdb reanalysed the 5' RACE reads using MiXCR and keeps one entry per CDR3 protein. Here the sample spans over 600,000 distinct CDR3 sequences, approximately 60% being singletons. The sequenced material came from blood. The receptors come from a man in his forties in good health. The CDR3 runs from the conserved cysteine through the conserved F or W. The D gene is left open where the match is weak. The size of a clone is reported for some rows only, either as once, few or many, or as a class for expanded clones.

V gene	clone size	J gene	D gene	CDR3 protein	CDR3 DNA
TRBV5-1	few	TRBJ2-1	TRBD1	CASSLKFPGQALNEQFF	TGCGCCAGCAGCTTAAAATTCCCGGGACAGGCCCTCAATGAGCAGTTCTTC
TRBV29-1	few	TRBJ2-3	TRBD2	CSAALAGNTDTQYF	TGCAGCGCTGCTCTAGCGGGGAACACAGATACGCAGTATTTT
TRBV6-4	-	TRBJ2-1	TRBD2	CASSDSHTSGKSSEQFF	TGTGCCAGCAGTGACTCTCACACTAGCGGGAAATCTAGTGAGCAGTTCTTC
TRBV7-9	few	TRBJ2-3	TRBD1	CASSTPDRVKDTQYF	TGTGCCAGCAGCACGCCGGACAGGGTCAAAGATACGCAGTATTTT
TRBV7-8	-	TRBJ2-1	-	CATIERRGAYNEQFF	TGTGCCACCATCGAACGCAGGGGCGCCTACAATGAGCAGTTCTTC
TRBV13	-	TRBJ2-1	-	CASSGRDKPSSYNEQFF	TGTGCCAGCAGCGGACGGGACAAACCGAGCTCCTACAATGAGCAGTTCTTC
TRBV9	-	TRBJ1-1	TRBD1	CASSVEGANSEAFF	TGTGCCAGCAGCGTTGAGGGGGCGAACTCTGAAGCTTTCTTT
TRBV7-8	-	TRBJ2-7	TRBD1	CASSLQSTGESYEQYF	TGTGCCAGCAGCTTACAGTCGACAGGGGAGTCCTACGAGCAGTACTTC
TRBV29-1	few	TRBJ2-5	-	CSVESEETQYF	TGCAGCGTTGAAAGTGAAGAGACCCAGTACTTC
TRBV4-3	many	TRBJ2-7	-	CASSQVEGREQYF	TGCGCCAGCAGCCAAGTGGAAGGGCGCGAGCAGTACTTC
TRBV7-2	few	TRBJ2-1	-	CASSTDLYDNEQFF	TGTGCCAGCAGCACCGACTTATACGACAATGAGCAGTTCTTC
TRBV24-1	-	TRBJ2-1	-	CATSDGGAGDEQFF	TGTGCCACCAGTGATGGAGGCGCCGGGGATGAGCAGTTCTTC
TRBV3-1	few	TRBJ2-7	-	CASSQGGRNSYEQYF	TGTGCCAGCAGCCAAGGGGGCAGGAACTCCTACGAGCAGTACTTC
TRBV4-2	few	TRBJ2-5	TRBD1	CASSHTGGEETQYF	TGTGCCAGCAGCCACACAGGGGGAGAAGAGACCCAGTACTTC
TRBV6-5	-	TRBJ1-1	-	CASSYSGSHTEAFF	TGTGCCAGCAGTTACTCAGGGAGCCACACTGAAGCTTTCTTT
TRBV7-2	few	TRBJ1-2	-	CASSPQAGDGYTF	TGTGCCAGCAGCCCCCAGGCAGGGGATGGCTACACCTTC
TRBV25-1	few	TRBJ2-7	-	CASSSHQNEQYF	TGTGCCAGCAGTAGCCACCAAAATGAGCAGTACTTC
TRBV7-3	-	TRBJ1-6	-	CASSLAGTYNSPLHF	TGTGCCAGCAGCTTAGCGGGGACCTATAATTCACCCCTCCACTTT
TRBV12-3/TRBV12-4	many	TRBJ2-3	-	CACTGTTDTQYF	TGTGCCTGCACAGGGACCACAGATACGCAGTATTTT
TRBV20-1	-	TRBJ1-4	-	CSARDYLSGAVNEKLFF	TGCAGTGCTAGAGATTACCTCAGTGGCGCAGTTAATGAAAAACTGTTTTTT
TRBV29-1	-	TRBJ2-7	TRBD1	CSVTGQGAYEQYF	TGCAGCGTAACGGGACAGGGGGCTTACGAGCAGTACTTC
TRBV20-1	once	TRBJ2-1	TRBD1	CSASGTGVYNEQFF	TGCAGTGCTTCCGGGACAGGGGTTTACAATGAGCAGTTCTTC
TRBV20-1	-	TRBJ2-7	-	CSASETASYEQYF	TGCAGTGCTAGCGAAACTGCCTCCTACGAGCAGTACTTC
TRBV4-3	-	TRBJ2-2	-	CASSQVLMGRSRPTGELFF	TGCGCCAGCAGCCAAGTGTTGATGGGCCGCTCAAGGCCGACCGGGGAGCTGTTTTTT
TRBV7-2	-	TRBJ2-1	-	CAIGHNEQFF	TGTGCCATCGGCCACAATGAGCAGTTCTTC
TRBV7-2	-	TRBJ1-2	-	CASSLAAHYGYTF	TGTGCCAGCAGCCTCGCAGCTCACTATGGCTACACCTTC
TRBV5-6	-	TRBJ2-7	TRBD1	CASSLAGPGGQGVYEQYF	TGTGCCAGCAGCTTGGCGGGGCCCGGGGGACAGGGCGTCTACGAGCAGTACTTC
TRBV5-1	-	TRBJ2-7	-	CASSLANRVGGYEQYF	TGCGCCAGCAGCTTGGCCAACAGGGTCGGAGGCTACGAGCAGTACTTC
TRBV20-1	-	TRBJ2-7	TRBD1	CGARDRVNYEQYF	TGCGGTGCTAGAGACAGGGTAAATTACGAGCAGTACTTC